The 13 T cell receptor beta chains below all came from one sample that was sequenced in a study of identical twins. TCRdb itself ran the 5' RACE reads through MiXCR, one entry per CDR3 protein. The sample yields approximately 1.8 million distinct CDR3 sequences, about 31% seen once. Sequenced material: cord blood. These TCRs come from a newborn girl in good health.

Comment on this clonotype: This could be a read error, since a much larger clone is one nucleotide away. The gene calls are TRBV5-1 and TRBJ2-1; no reliable D call. CDR1 and CDR2 from the germline V gene are SGHRS and YFSETQ. V was clipped by 0 bases and J by 13 bases, with 11 bases between them. There are 12 residues in the CDR3. The CDR3 here is CASSLDFETQFF. As DNA, the CDR3 is TGCGCCAGCAGCTTGGATTTCGAGACCCAGTTCTTC.

This clonotype was counted at least ten times. V usage is TRBV9 and J usage is TRBJ1-2, with D possibly being TRBD1 (6 bases). Germline V gives CDR1 SGDLS, CDR2 YYNGEE. The CDR3 runs to 15 residues. V dropped 3 bases and J dropped 1 base, with 13 bases sitting between them. The CDR3 DNA reads as TGTGCCAGCAGCGCGACCGGGACACTTAACTATGGCTACACCTTC. It is translated as CASSATGTLNYGYTF.

The sample holds a few counts of this clonotype. The V and J genes are TRBV27 and TRBJ2-5; 8 bases match TRBD2. The J call may be faulty, since TRBJ2-1 better matches the DNA end. The CDR3 extends over 15 amino acids. The germline V gene has CDR1 MNHEY and CDR2 SMNVEV (reference sequence). CDR3 amino acids: CASSLAAGGQETQFF. The CDR3 DNA is TGTGCCAGCAGTTTAGCGGCGGGAGGACAAGAGACCCAGTTCTTC.

The table lists this clonotype with a few counts. The chain carries TRBV7-8 and TRBJ2-3; 8 bases agree with TRBD2. The CDR3 length is 16 residues. Germline V gene data show CDR1 as SGHVS and CDR2 as FQNEAQ. Germline trimming cut 7 bases from V and 7 bases from J; bases unmatched to any gene: 16. CDR3: CASNNRGSSGRYTQYF. The CDR3 DNA sequence: TGTGCCAGCAACAACCGTGGGTCTAGCGGGCGTTATACGCAGTATTTT.

The genes are TRBV29-1 and TRBJ2-3; D remains ambiguous. Trimming shortened V by 3 bases and J by 1 base, and 11 bases separated the two germline ends. The CDR3 runs to 14 residues. CDR1 SQVTM and CDR2 ANQGSEA come from the germline V gene. CDR3 bases: TGCAGCGTTGACTTCCAGGAAGGCACAGATACGCAGTATTTT. As protein: CSVDFQEGTDTQYF.

This clonotype was observed a few times. This rearrangement joins TRBV9 to TRBJ2-1, with TRBD1 matching over 7 bases. Germline CDR1 SGDLS, CDR2 YYNGEE. V shed 4 bases and J 4 bases; nucleotides not matched to a gene: 11. The CDR3 length is 16 residues. The CDR3 protein is CASSPPRDSLYNEQFF. DNA for the CDR3: TGTGCCAGCAGCCCCCCTCGGGACAGCCTGTACAATGAGCAGTTCTTC. Complete variable domain (other parts from reference TRBV9 and TRBJ2-1): DSGVTQTPKHLITATGQRVTLRCSPRSGDLSVYWYQQSLDQGLQFLIQYYNGEERAKGNILERFSAQQFPDLHSELNLSSLELGDSALYFCASSPPRDSLYNEQFFGPGTRLTVL.

This clonotype turned up a few times. The chain links TRBV4-1 to TRBJ1-1, with D possibly matching TRBD1 (5 bases). The CDR3 totals 14 residues. From germline, CDR1 is MGHRA and CDR2 YSYEKL. The ends were cut back, 1 base at V and 9 bases at J, with 15 bases in the middle. The CDR3 sequence: CASSQVPGMSKAFF. The DNA of the CDR3 is TGCGCCAGCAGCCAAGTCCCAGGGATGTCGAAAGCTTTCTTT.

This clonotype was recorded at least ten times. The V gene is TRBV20-1, the J gene TRBJ2-7; 7 bases line up with TRBD2. Germline lookup yields CDR1 DFQATT and CDR2 SNEGSKA (reference sequence). The CDR3 has 13 amino acids. J lost 0 bases, V lost 3 bases, and 2 bases had no gene match. CDR3 residues: CSASGRTSYEQYF. The DNA for the CDR3 is TGCAGTGCTAGCGGGAGGACCTCCTACGAGCAGTACTTC.

This clonotype was observed a few times. The rearrangement links TRBV3-1 to TRBJ2-3; TRBD2 aligns across 12 bases. After removal of 2 bases from V and 6 bases from J, the junction contained 9 bases not matched to a gene. The CDR3 is made up of 17 amino acids. Germline CDR1 reads LGHDT; CDR2 reads YNNKEL (reference sequence). CDR3 loop: CASSQSGLAGKEDTQYF. The CDR3 bases are TGTGCCAGCAGCCAATCAGGACTAGCGGGAAAGGAGGATACGCAGTATTTT.

On this clonotype itself: At one end, the junction sequence differs from germline, possibly due to a read error. J is TRBJ1-2 and V is TRBV11-2; a possible D gene is TRBD1 (6 bases). CDR1 is SGHAT and CDR2 is FQNNGV in the germline V gene. There are 15 residues in the CDR3. The CDR3 loop reads CASSAMDSSFYGHTF. CDR3 nucleotides: TGTGCCAGCAGCGCGATGGACAGTTCCTTTTATGGCCACACCTTC.

Turning to this clonotype: Possible read error: a much larger clone is one base away. The V and J genes are TRBV29-1 and TRBJ2-1; no definite D call. Per germline, CDR1 SQVTM and CDR2 ANQGSEA. Trimming took off 3 bases at V and 5 bases at J, with 8 bases between the two ends. The CDR3 is 12 residues long. The CDR3 loop is CSVEYVHNEQFF. The CDR3, as DNA: TGCAGCGTTGAGTATGTCCACAATGAGCAGTTCTTC.

The V and J genes are TRBV4-2 and TRBJ2-7; TRBD2 matches at 7 bases. Trimming removed 2 bases from V and 7 bases from J; junction bases left unmatched: 20. CDR1 and CDR2 (germline): LGHNA, YNFKEQ. CDR3 size: 18 residues. The CDR3 sequence: CASSQRRTSSSSYNEQYF. The CDR3 DNA is TGTGCCAGCAGCCAAAGGCGGACTAGTTCGAGCTCCTACAATGAGCAGTACTTC.

The J gene is TRBJ2-7, the V gene TRBV27, with D possibly called TRBD1 or TRBD2 (5 bases each). This CDR3 has 15 residues. V dropped 5 bases and J dropped 2 bases, with 16 bases sitting between them. Per the germline V gene, CDR1 is MNHEY and CDR2 is SMNVEV (reference sequence). Written as DNA, the CDR3 is TGTGCCAGCAGTCCCCGTTTGAGGGGAGCCTACGAGCAGTACTTC. Its translation is CASSPRLRGAYEQYF.